Many counts were recorded for the clone carrying this T cell receptor (beta chain). This entry is derived from a study of T-cell reconstitution after alpha-beta-depleted transplantation in children. Researchers prepared the TCRbeta library using unique molecular identifiers, the study reports. Using its own MiXCR run on the PCR reads, TCRdb lists one record per CDR3 protein. Of 480,000 or so distinct CDR3 sequences in the sample, roughly a tenth were seen once. The CDR3 runs 14 residues. CDR1 is GTSNPN, CDR2 SVGIG, per germline (reference sequence). V was shortened by 0 bases and J by 6 bases, with 11 bases between the two germline ends.

The sequencing used PBMCs, collected before TCRalphabeta/CD19-depleted stem cell transplant. The chain recombines TRBV30 with TRBJ2-2; no clear D gene. This clonotype was obtained from a child aged 2 to 15 with inherited bone marrow failure, due to receive a stem cell transplant. The CDR3 sequence is CAWSVIFGAGELFF. The CDR3 DNA reads as TGTGCCTGGAGTGTAATCTTTGGTGCCGGGGAGCTGTTTTTT.